These T cell receptor beta chains were read from a single sample in a study of control samples from healthy donors and cancer patients. Data came from immunoSEQ multiplex PCR; TCRdb stores just in-frame clones and leaves some out. The sample yields 55,000 to 70,000 clones, approximately 89% seen once. Material for sequencing was PBMCs. These receptors originate from a man aged 25 to 40 with colorectal cancer. Each CDR3 is given with its conserved first and last residue. The D gene is left open where the match is weak. Size tells how often a clone was seen (once, few, many) or the class of an expanded clone, and some rows leave it out.

TRBJ1-1 NA TRBV14 NA TGTGCCAGCAGCCGGTCTGGCCCGGGGTTTAACGCTGAAGCTTTCTTT CASSRSGPGFNAEAFF
TRBJ1-4 NA TRBV11-2 TRBD1 TGTGCCAGCAGCTCATCCTCCATCGACAGGGGGAATGAAAAACTGTTTTTT CASSSSSIDRGNEKLFF
TRBJ2-4 NA TRBV11-2 NA TGTGCCAGCAAGAGGATAGCCAAAAACATTCAGTACTTC CASKRIAKNIQYF
TRBJ2-1 NA TRBV30 NA TGTGCCTGGAGTGTCGGCGCCTACAATGAGCAGTTCTTC CAWSVGAYNEQFF
TRBJ1-5 NA TRBV12-3/TRBV12-4 NA TGTGCCAGCAGTCCCAGAAGCAATCAGCCCCAGCATTTT CASSPRSNQPQHF
TRBJ2-5 NA TRBV9 TRBD2 TGTGCCAGCAGCGCCACTAGCGGGGGGGCTTGGGAGACCCAGTACTTC CASSATSGGAWETQYF
TRBJ2-1 NA TRBV7-6 TRBD2 TGTGCCAGCAGCAACGCCCTAGGGACTAGCGGTTACAATGAGCAGTTCTTC CASSNALGTSGYNEQFF
TRBJ2-1 NA TRBV24-1 TRBD2 TGTGCCACCAGCCAATTCGGGGGACTAGCGGGACCTATCTCCTACAATGAGCAGTTCTTC CATSQFGGLAGPISYNEQFF
TRBJ2-1 NA TRBV3-1/TRBV3-2 TRBD2 TGTGCCAGCAGAGCGACTAGCGGGAGTTCCCTCTACTACAATGAGCAGTTCTTC CASRATSGSSLYYNEQFF
TRBJ1-1 few TRBV5-6 NA TGTGCCAGCAGCTTGCAGGGGCTCGGGTACACTGAAGCTTTCTTT CASSLQGLGYTEAFF
TRBJ2-3 NA TRBV7-2 NA TGTGCCAGCAGCCCCCCACTTCAAGATACGCAGTATTTT CASSPPLQDTQYF
TRBJ1-1 NA TRBV19 NA TGTGCCAGTCGAACAGGGACGAACACTGAAGCTTTCTTT CASRTGTNTEAFF
TRBJ2-7 NA TRBV5-1 NA TGCGCCAGCAGCTTCACAGTTGACTCCTACGAGCAGTACTTC CASSFTVDSYEQYF
TRBJ1-6 NA TRBV30 NA TGTGCCTGGAGTGTTACCCATCAAACAGCCCGGAATTCACCCCTCCACTTT CAWSVTHQTARNSPLHF
TRBJ1-1 NA TRBV18 NA TGTGCCAGCTCAGGAACCCCCCGAGACTTGAACACTGAAGCTTTCTTT CASSGTPRDLNTEAFF
TRBJ1-1 NA TRBV12-3/TRBV12-4 TRBD1 TGTGCCAGCCGGGACAGTATGAACACTGAAGCTTTCTTT CASRDSMNTEAFF
TRBJ2-3 once TRBV5-4 NA TGTGCCAGCAGCCTTCCCACAGATACGCAGTATTTT CASSLPTDTQYF
TRBJ2-2 NA TRBV5-1 NA TGCGCCAGCAGCGGAGGGGGGCTGGGGACTGGGGAGCTGTTTTTT CASSGGGLGTGELFF
TRBJ1-5 few TRBV15 NA TGTGCCACCAGCAGAGATGGAGTAGGGGAGTATAGCAATCAGCCCCAGCATTTT CATSRDGVGEYSNQPQHF
TRBJ2-7 NA TRBV2 NA TGTGCCAGCACAAACCCTGAAGAGCAGTACTTC CASTNPEEQYF
TRBJ2-1 NA TRBV4-2 NA TGTGCCAGCAGCCAAGCGGTAGGAAGGGACAATGAGCAGTTCTTC CASSQAVGRDNEQFF
TRBJ2-1 NA TRBV4-1 NA TGCGCCAGCAGCCAAGTTAATCTAGTCTCCTACAATGAGCAGTTCTTC CASSQVNLVSYNEQFF
TRBJ2-5 NA TRBV4-3 TRBD2 TGCGCCAGCAGCCAAGCTCTAGCGGGGGGGGAGACCCAGTACTTC CASSQALAGGETQYF
TRBJ1-6 NA TRBV30 TRBD1 TGTGCCTGGAGTCCCTCGGGACAGGCCAGATCACCCCTCCACTTT CAWSPSGQARSPLHF
TRBJ2-1 NA TRBV15 NA TGTGCCACCAGCAGTAACGAGGGGCCGCAGTTCTTC CATSSNEGPQFF
TRBJ2-3 NA TRBV24-1 TRBD2 TGTGCCACTCAGCGGGGGGTGAGCACAGATACGCAGTATTTT CATQRGVSTDTQYF
TRBJ2-2 NA TRBV6-5 TRBD2 TGTGCCAGCAGTTCTAGCGGGGTGGGCACCGGGGAGCTGTTTTTT CASSSSGVGTGELFF
TRBJ2-3 NA TRBV24-1 TRBD2 TGTGCCACCAGTGATCCAGCGGGGGAAGATACGCAGTATTTT CATSDPAGEDTQYF
TRBJ2-4 NA TRBV2 TRBD2 TGTGCCAGCAGAGCCTTAGCGGGGGGGCAGTACTTC CASRALAGGQYF
TRBJ1-6 few TRBV27 NA TGTGCCAGCAGACCTACAACGAGGTCACCCCTCCACTTT CASRPTTRSPLHF
TRBJ1-4 NA TRBV5-1 TRBD1 TGCGCCAGCAGCCCAACTACGGGACAGGGGAAGAAACTGTTTTTT CASSPTTGQGKKLFF
TRBJ1-5 NA TRBV6-2/TRBV6-3 NA TGTGCCAGCAGTTACAGCCCGGGGGGACTTCGGCTTGGGAGCAATCAGCCCCAGCATTTT CASSYSPGGLRLGSNQPQHF
TRBJ1-6 NA TRBV25-1 NA TGTGCCAGCAGTGAATATAGCGGTTTAGGCTCACCCCTCCACTTT CASSEYSGLGSPLHF
TRBJ2-7 NA TRBV5-4 NA TGTGCCAGCAGCTTGTCTCCAACAGGGATCTACGAGCAGTACTTC CASSLSPTGIYEQYF
TRBJ1-4 NA TRBV6-2/TRBV6-3 NA TGTGCCAGCAGTTACGTCAGGGACGAAAAACTGTTTTTT CASSYVRDEKLFF
TRBJ2-3 NA TRBV10-3 TRBD1 TGTGCCATCAGTGAGCCGACAGGGGATACAGATACGCAGTATTTT CAISEPTGDTDTQYF
TRBJ2-1 NA TRBV5-4 NA TGTGCCAGCAGCCAGGAAGTCCACAATGAGCAGTTCTTC CASSQEVHNEQFF
TRBJ2-7 NA TRBV5-6 NA TGTGCCAGCAGCCAGGACTATCCCAAAGAGCAGTACTTC CASSQDYPKEQYF
TRBJ2-3 NA TRBV14 NA TGTGCCAGCAGCCCCGACAGTCCAGATACGCAGTATTTT CASSPDSPDTQYF
TRBJ1-1 NA TRBV6-6 NA TGTGCCAGCAGTTACTCGAGGCAGGTGAACACTGAAGCTTTCTTT CASSYSRQVNTEAFF
TRBJ2-7 NA TRBV5-6 TRBD1 TGTGCCAGCAGCTTGGGGACAGGGGATTTCTACGAGCAGTACTTC CASSLGTGDFYEQYF
TRBJ2-2 NA TRBV4-1 NA TGCGCCAGCAGCTTCGTGGGAGATAACACCGGGGAGCTGTTTTTT CASSFVGDNTGELFF
TRBJ1-3 NA TRBV12-3/TRBV12-4 NA TGTGCCAGCAGTGGATCAACTGGAAACACCATATATTTT CASSGSTGNTIYF
TRBJ1-5 NA TRBV6-6 TRBD1 TGTGCCAGCAGCCCAGGGGGCTATCAGCCCCAGCATTTT CASSPGGYQPQHF
TRBJ2-1 NA TRBV11-2 TRBD1 TGTGCCAGCAGTATGAAACCTGACAGGGTCGTTAGGTTCTTC CASSMKPDRVVRFF
TRBJ2-3 NA TRBV19 TRBD2 TGTGCCAGTAGTATCCTGGCGGGGGGCGGCTCGGATTTT CASSILAGGGSDF
TRBJ1-6 NA TRBV6-1 TRBD1 TGTGCCAGCAGTGAGGGACAGGGGGCTTCACCCCTCCACTTT CASSEGQGASPLHF
TRBJ1-2 NA TRBV30 NA TGTGCTGGGGGCAGCCCGACAATAACCTATGGCTACACCTTC CAGGSPTITYGYTF
TRBJ2-7 NA TRBV14 TRBD1 TGTGCCAGCAGCCTAAAGGACAGGGGGTTTTACGAGCAGTACTTC CASSLKDRGFYEQYF
TRBJ2-1 NA TRBV5-1 NA TGCGCCAGCAGCTTGGTCGGGACTTCCGCCTACAATGAGCAGTTCTTC CASSLVGTSAYNEQFF
TRBJ2-1 once TRBV5-1 TRBD2 TGCGCCAGCATGGTAGCGGGGGGCTCCTACAATGAGCAGTTCTTC CASMVAGGSYNEQFF
TRBJ1-4 NA TRBV19 NA TGTGCCAGTAGTACTGGACCCGAGCGAGAAAAACTGTTTTTT CASSTGPEREKLFF